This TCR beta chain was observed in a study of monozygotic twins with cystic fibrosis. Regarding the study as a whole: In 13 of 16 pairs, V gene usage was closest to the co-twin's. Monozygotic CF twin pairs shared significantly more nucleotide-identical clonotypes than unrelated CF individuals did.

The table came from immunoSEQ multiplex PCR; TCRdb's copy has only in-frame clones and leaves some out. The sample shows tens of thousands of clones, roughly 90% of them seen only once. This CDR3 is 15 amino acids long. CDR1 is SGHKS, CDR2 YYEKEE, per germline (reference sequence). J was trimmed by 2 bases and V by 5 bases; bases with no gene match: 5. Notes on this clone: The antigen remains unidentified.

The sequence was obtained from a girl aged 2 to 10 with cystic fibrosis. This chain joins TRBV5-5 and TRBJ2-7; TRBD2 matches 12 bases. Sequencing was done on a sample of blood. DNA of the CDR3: TGTGCCAGCAGTTTTGGACTAGCGGGAACCTACGAGCAGTACTTC. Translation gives CASSFGLAGTYEQYF.